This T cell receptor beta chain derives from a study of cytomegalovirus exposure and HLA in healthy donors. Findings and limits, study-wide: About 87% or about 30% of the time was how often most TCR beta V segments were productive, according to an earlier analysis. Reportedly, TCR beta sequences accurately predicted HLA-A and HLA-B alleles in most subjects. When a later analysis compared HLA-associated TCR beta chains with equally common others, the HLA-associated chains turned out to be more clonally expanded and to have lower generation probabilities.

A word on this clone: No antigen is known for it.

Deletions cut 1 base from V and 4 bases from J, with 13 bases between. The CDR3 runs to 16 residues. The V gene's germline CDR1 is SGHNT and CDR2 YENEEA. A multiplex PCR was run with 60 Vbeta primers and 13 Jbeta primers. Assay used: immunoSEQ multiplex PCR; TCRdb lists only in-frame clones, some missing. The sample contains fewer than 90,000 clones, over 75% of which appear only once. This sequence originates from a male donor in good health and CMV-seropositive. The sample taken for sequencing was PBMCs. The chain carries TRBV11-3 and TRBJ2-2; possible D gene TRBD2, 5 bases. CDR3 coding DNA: TGTGCCAGCAGCTTAGGAGCGGCCCCTGGCACCGGGGAGCTGTTTTTT. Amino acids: CASSLGAAPGTGELFF.